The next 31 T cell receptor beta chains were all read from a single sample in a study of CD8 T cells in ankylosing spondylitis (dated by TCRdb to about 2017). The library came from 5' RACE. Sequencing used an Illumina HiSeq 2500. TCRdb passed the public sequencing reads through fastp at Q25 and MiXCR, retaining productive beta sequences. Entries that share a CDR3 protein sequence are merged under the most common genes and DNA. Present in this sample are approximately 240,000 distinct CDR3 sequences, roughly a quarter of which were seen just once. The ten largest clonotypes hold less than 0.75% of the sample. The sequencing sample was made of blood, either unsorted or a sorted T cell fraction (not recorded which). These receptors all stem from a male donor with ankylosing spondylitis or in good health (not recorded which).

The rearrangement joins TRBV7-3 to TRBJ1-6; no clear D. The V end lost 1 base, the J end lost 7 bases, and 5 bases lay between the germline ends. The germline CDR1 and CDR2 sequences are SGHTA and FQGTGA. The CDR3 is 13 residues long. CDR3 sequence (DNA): TGTGCCAGCAGCTTAAACCCGAATTCACCCCTCCACTTT. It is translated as CASSLNPNSPLHF.

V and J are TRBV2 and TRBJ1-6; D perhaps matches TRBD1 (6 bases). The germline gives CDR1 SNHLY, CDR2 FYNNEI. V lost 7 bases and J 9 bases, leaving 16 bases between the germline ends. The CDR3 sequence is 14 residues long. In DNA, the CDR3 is TGTGCCAGCACTACACGAGGGGGGGGTTCACCCCTCCACTTT. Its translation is CASTTRGGGSPLHF.

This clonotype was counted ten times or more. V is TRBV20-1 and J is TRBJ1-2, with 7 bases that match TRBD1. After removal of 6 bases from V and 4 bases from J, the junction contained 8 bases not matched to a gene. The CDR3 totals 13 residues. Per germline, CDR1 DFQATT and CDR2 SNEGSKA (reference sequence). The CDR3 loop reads CSAGYRGGYGYTF. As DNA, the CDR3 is TGCAGTGCGGGATACAGGGGCGGCTATGGCTACACCTTC.

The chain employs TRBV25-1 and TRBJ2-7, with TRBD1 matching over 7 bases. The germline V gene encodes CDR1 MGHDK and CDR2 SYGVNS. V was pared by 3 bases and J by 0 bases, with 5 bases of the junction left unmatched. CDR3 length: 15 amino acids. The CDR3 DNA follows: TGTGCCAGCAGTGATTCGGGACAGTTCTCCTACGAGCAGTACTTC. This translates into CASSDSGQFSYEQYF.

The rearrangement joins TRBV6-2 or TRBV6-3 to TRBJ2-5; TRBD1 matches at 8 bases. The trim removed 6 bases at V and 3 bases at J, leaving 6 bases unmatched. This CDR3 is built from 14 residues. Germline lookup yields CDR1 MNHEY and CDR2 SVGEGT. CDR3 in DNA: TGTGCCAGCAGGGAATCAGGGGGCGAAGAGACCCAGTACTTC. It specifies CASRESGGEETQYF.

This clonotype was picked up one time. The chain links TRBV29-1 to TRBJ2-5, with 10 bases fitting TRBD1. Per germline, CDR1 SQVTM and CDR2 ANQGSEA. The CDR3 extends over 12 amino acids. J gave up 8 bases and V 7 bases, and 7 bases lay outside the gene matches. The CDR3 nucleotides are TGCAGCGCGGGACAGGGGTTAGAAACCCAGTACTTC. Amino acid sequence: CSAGQGLETQYF.

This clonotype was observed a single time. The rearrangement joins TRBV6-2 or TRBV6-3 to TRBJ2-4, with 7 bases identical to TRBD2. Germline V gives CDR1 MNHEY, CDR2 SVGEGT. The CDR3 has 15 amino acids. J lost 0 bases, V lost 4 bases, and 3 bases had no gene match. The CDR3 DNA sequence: TGTGCCAGCAGTTCGAGCGGGGTAGCCAAAAACATTCAGTACTTC. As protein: CASSSSGVAKNIQYF.

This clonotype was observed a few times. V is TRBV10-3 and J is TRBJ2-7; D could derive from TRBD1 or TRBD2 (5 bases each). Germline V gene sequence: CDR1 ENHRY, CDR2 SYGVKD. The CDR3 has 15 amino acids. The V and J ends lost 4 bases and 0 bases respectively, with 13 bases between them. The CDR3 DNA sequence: TGTGCCATCAGTGGCCGGGACGGACTCTCCTACGAGCAGTACTTC. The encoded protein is CAISGRDGLSYEQYF.

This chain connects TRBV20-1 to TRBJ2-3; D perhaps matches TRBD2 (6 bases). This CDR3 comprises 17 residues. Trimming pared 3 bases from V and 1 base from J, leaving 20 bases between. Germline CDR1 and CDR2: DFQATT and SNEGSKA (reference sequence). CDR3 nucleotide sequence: TGCAGTGCTAGTCACCTAGTGGGGGGAACCCGCACAGATACGCAGTATTTT. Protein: CSASHLVGGTRTDTQYF.

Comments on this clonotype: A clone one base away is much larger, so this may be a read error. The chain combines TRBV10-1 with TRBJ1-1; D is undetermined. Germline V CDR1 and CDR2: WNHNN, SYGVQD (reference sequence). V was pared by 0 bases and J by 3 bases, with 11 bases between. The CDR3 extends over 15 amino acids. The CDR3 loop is CASSESISVYTEAFF. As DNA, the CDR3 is TGCGCCAGCAGTGAGTCGATCAGTGTGTACACTGAAGCTTTCTTT.

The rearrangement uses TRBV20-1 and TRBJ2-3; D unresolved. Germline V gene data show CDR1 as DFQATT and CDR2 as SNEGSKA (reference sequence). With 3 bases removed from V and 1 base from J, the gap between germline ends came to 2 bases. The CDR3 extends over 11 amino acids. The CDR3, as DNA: TGCAGTGCTAGGGGCACAGATACGCAGTATTTT. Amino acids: CSARGTDTQYF.

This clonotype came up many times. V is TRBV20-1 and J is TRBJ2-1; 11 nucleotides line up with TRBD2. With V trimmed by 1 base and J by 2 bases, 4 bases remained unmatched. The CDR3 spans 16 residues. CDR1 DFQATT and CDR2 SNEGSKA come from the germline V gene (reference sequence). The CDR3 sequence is CSARVLAGGTYNEQFF. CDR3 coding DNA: TGCAGTGCTAGAGTCCTAGCGGGGGGTACCTACAATGAGCAGTTCTTC.

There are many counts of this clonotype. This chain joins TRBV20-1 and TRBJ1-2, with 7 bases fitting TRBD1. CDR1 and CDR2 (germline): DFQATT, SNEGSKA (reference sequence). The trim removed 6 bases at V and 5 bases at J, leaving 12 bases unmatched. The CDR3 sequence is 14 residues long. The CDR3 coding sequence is TGCAGTGCCCAAAAGGCGACAGGGAATTATGGCTACACCTTC. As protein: CSAQKATGNYGYTF.

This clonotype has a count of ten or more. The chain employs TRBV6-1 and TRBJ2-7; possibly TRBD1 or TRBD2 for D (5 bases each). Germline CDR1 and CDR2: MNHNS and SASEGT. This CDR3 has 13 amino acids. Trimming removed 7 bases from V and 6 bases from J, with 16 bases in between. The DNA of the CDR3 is TGTGCCAGCACCGAGGGGCGTGGTGGCGAGCAGTACTTC. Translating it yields CASTEGRGGEQYF.

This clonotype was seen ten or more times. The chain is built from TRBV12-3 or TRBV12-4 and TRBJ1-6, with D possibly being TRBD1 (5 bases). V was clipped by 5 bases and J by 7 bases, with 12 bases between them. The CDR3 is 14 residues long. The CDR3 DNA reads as TGTGCCAGCAGTGGGGACGGTGTCAATTCACCCCTCCACTTT. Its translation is CASSGDGVNSPLHF.

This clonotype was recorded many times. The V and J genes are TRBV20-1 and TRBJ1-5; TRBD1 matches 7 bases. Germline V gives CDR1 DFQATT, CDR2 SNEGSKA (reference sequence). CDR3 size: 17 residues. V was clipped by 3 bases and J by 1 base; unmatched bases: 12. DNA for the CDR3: TGCAGTGCTAGCAAGACCACAGGGGCGGGGAGCAATCAGCCCCAGCATTTT. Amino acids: CSASKTTGAGSNQPQHF.

The CDR3 loop is CASSAGTGDGYTF. In DNA, the CDR3 is TGTGCCAGCAGTGCCGGGACAGGAGATGGCTACACCTTC. The chain employs TRBV12-3 or TRBV12-4 and TRBJ1-2, with 8 positions matching TRBD1. The V segment lost 5 bases and the J segment 6 bases; nucleotides outside the gene matches: 5. The CDR3 runs 13 residues.

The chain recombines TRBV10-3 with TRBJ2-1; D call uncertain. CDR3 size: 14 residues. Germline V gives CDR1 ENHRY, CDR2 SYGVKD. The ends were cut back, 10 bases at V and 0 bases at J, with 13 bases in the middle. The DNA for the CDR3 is TGTGCCACCTCACCACAGACCTCCTACAATGAGCAGTTCTTC. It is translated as CATSPQTSYNEQFF.

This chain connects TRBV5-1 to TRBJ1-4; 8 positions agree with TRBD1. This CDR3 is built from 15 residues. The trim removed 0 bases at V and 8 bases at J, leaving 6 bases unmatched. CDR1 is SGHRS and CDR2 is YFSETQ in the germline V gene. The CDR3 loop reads CASSLEGQGAEKLFF. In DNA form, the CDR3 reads TGCGCCAGCAGCTTGGAAGGCCAGGGGGCGGAAAAACTGTTTTTT.

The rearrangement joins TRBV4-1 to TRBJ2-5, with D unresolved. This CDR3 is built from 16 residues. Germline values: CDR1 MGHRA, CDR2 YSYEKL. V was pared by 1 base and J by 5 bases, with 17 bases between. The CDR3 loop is CASSQAPLGDEETQYF. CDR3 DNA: TGCGCCAGCAGCCAAGCCCCGCTTGGGGATGAGGAGACCCAGTACTTC.

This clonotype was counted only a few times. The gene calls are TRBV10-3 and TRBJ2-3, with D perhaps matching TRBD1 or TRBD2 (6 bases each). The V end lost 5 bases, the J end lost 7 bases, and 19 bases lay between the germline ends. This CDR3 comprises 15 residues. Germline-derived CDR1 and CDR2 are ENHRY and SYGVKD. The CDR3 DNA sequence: TGTGCCATCAGTCCGGCCGGGGGCGGAGGATATACGCAGTATTTT. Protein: CAISPAGGGGYTQYF.

CDR3 amino acids: CAISTFSPSLRPNTGELFF. The CDR3 coding sequence is TGTGCCATCAGCACCTTTAGCCCCAGTCTCAGACCGAACACCGGGGAGCTGTTTTTT. This chain joins TRBV2 and TRBJ2-2; D ambiguous. V was trimmed by 10 bases and J by 0 bases, leaving 27 bases between them. CDR3 length equals 19 residues. The germline V gene has CDR1 SNHLY and CDR2 FYNNEI. The complete variable domain, with remaining parts taken from reference TRBV2 and TRBJ2-2, reads EPEVTQTPSHQVTQMGQEVILRCVPISNHLYFYWYRQILGQKVEFLVSFYNNEISEKSEIFDDQFSVERPDGSNFTLKIRSTKLEDSAMYFCAISTFSPSLRPNTGELFFGEGSRLTVL.

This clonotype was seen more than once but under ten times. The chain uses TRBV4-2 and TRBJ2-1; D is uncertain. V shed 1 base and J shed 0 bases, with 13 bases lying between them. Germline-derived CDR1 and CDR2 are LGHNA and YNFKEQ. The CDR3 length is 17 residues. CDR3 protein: CASSQVVRTRSYNEQFF. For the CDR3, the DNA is TGTGCCAGCAGCCAAGTCGTGCGCACCCGCTCCTACAATGAGCAGTTCTTC.

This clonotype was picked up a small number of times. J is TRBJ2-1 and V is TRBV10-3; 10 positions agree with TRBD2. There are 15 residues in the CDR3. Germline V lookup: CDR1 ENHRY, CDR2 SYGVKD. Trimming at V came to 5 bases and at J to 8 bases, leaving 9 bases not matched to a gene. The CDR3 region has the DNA TGTGCCATCAGTTCCAGCGGGGGGGCGGGCGATGAGCAGTTCTTC. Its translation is CAISSSGGAGDEQFF.

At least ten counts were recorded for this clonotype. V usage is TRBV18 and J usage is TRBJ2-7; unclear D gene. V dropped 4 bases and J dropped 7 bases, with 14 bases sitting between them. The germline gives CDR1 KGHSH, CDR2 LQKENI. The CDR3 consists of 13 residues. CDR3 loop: CASSQTGIGEQYF. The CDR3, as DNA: TGTGCCAGCTCACAGACCGGAATTGGGGAGCAGTACTTC.

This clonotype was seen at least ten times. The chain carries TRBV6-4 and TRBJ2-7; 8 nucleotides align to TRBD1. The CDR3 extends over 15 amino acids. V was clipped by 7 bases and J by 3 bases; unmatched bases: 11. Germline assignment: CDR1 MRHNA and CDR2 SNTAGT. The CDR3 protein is CASTRGGTGGYEQYF. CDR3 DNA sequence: TGTGCCAGCACCAGAGGGGGAACAGGGGGCTACGAGCAGTACTTC.

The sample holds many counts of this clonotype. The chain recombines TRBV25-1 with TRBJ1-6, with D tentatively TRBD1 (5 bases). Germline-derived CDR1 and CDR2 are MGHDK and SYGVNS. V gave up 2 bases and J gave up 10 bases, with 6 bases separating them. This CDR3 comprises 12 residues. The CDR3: CASSEGGSPLHF. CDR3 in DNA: TGTGCCAGCAGTGAAGGGGGATCACCCCTCCACTTT.

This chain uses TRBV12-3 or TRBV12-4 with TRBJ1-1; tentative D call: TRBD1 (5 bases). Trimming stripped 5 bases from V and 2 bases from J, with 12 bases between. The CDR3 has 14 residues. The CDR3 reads CASSQKQGNTEAFF. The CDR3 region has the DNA TGTGCCAGCAGTCAAAAGCAGGGAAACACTGAAGCTTTCTTT.

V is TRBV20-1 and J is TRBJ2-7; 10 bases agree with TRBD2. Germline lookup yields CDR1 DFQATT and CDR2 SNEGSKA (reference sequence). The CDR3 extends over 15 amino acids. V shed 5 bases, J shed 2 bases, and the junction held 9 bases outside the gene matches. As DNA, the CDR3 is TGCAGTGCTGCACTTAGCGGGGGGCTTCCCTACGAGCAGTACTTC. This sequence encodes CSAALSGGLPYEQYF.

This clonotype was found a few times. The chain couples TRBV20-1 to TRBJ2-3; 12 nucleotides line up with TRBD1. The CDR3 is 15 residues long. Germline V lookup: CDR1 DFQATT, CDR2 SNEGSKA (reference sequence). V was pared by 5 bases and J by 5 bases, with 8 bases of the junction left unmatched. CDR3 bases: TGCAGTGCTTTTCCGGGACAGGGGGCTGGAGATACGCAGTATTTT. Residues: CSAFPGQGAGDTQYF.

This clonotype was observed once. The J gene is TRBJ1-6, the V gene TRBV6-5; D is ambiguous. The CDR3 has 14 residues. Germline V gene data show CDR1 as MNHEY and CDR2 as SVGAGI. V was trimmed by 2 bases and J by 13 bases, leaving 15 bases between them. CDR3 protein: CASSYLVGSSPLHF. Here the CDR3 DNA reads TGTGCCAGCAGTTACCTGGTCGGGAGTTCTCCCCTCCACTTT.